This TCR beta chain is drawn from a study of CD8 T cells in ankylosing spondylitis (dated by TCRdb to about 2017). Study-level background: The study set out to find disease-linked TCR variants by profiling T cell receptor beta repertoires in ankylosing spondylitis patients and healthy donors. The full study cohort comprised 25 ankylosing spondylitis patients and approximately 100 healthy donors. Peripheral blood was sampled, and synovial fluid was additionally collected from ankylosing spondylitis patients.

TCRdb names Illumina HiSeq 2500 as the instrument used. TCR beta libraries were prepared by quantitative 5'-RACE with molecular barcodes. The original methods were these. To identify disease-linked TCR variants, a new computational method was used, one built on a probabilistic model of VDJ rearrangement. TCRdb ran its own pipeline on the public reads, namely fastp trimming at Q25 and MiXCR clone calling, and kept in-frame beta chains. Every distinct CDR3 protein forms one entry, paired with its most common genes and DNA. These V and J calls originate from TCRdb's pipeline instead of the authors' own analysis. Counted in this sample were fewer than 250,000 distinct CDR3 sequences; approximately 24% of them appeared once. The top ten clonotypes cover 6.6% of the sample. Trimming removed 5 bases from V and 5 bases from J; the gene matches leave 4 bases unexplained. The CDR3 covers 12 residues, taking in both the cysteine and the phenylalanine. Only the CDR3 DNA is retained, 36 bases long and in frame from the first base. From a lookup of the germline V gene, CDR1 and CDR2 are SQVTM and ANQGSEA.

As for this clonotype: Its cognate antigen has yet to be identified. No much larger clone is present one base from it, and per-base qualities are unavailable.

Here is what the overall study found, with its caveats: Some TCR beta motif variants had previously been reported in synovial fluid and blood of reactive arthritis patients, which suggested common disease-initiation mechanisms. A TCR beta motif made up of 7 to 9 highly homologous amino acid variants appeared to be characteristic of blood from ankylosing spondylitis patients. A CD8+ phenotype was shown by the disease-linked clones, which were found at relatively low frequencies in peripheral blood. The disease-linked clones were reported to be significantly enriched in matched synovial fluid samples from ankylosing spondylitis patients.

The chain uses TRBV29-1 and TRBJ1-1; TRBD1 fits 8 bases in the junction. This TCR was recovered from a male donor with ankylosing spondylitis or in good health (not recorded which). What was sequenced was blood, either unsorted or a sorted T cell fraction (not recorded which). The CDR3: CSVRTGLTEAFF. Read as DNA, the sequence is TGCAGCGTTAGGACAGGGCTTACTGAAGCTTTCTTT.